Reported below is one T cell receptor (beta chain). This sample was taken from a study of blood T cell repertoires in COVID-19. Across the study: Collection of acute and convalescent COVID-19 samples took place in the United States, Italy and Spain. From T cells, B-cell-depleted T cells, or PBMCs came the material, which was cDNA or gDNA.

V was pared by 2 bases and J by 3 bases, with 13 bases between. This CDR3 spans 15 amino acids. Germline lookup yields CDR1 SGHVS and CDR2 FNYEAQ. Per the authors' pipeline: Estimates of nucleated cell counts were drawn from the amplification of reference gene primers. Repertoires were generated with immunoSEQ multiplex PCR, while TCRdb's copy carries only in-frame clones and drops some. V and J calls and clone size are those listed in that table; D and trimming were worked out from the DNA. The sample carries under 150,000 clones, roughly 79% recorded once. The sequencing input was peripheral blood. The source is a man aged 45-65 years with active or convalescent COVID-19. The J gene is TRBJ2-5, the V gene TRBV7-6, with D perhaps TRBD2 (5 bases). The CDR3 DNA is TGTGCCAGCAGCTTAAGCGGTCTATTTGAAGAGACCCAGTACTTC. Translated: CASSLSGLFEETQYF.